This T cell receptor (beta chain) is from a study of T cells after yellow fever vaccination. Whole-study context: Preparing low-cell-number fractions relied on SMART-Seq v4 Ultra Low Input.

The V and J ends lost 3 bases and 6 bases respectively, with 12 bases between them. From germline, CDR1 is SGHVS and CDR2 FQNEAQ. The CDR3 contains 13 residues. The authors made TCR cDNA by 5'RACE template switching, adding a universal primer site and UMIs. TCRdb analysed the 5' RACE reads with MiXCR anew, one entry per CDR3 protein. The table records 110,000 to 150,000 distinct CDR3 sequences, under 7% of them present only once. This clonotype was detected ten times or more. Its antigen is unidentified. The study, taken as a whole, reports: The study noted that FACS-sorted repertoires could contain abundant clonotypes contaminating from the bulk population.

This material consisted of CD4+ T cells sorted from PBMCs, taken 10 days after the yellow fever booster vaccination. The TCR sequence derives from a young man who received the YFV17D yellow fever vaccine. V gene TRBV7-8 combines with J gene TRBJ2-7, with a possible D match to TRBD2 (5 bases). CDR3 DNA: TGTGCCAGCAGCTTCAAGCAGAGGGCCGAGCAGTACTTC. This sequence encodes CASSFKQRAEQYF. Using reference TRBV7-8 and TRBJ2-7 for the parts outside the CDR3, the full variable domain is GAGVSQSPRYKVAKRGQDVALRCDPISGHVSLFWYQQALGQGPEFLTYFQNEAQLDKSGLPSDRFFAERPEGSVSTLKIQRTQQEDSAVYLCASSFKQRAEQYFGPGTRLTVT.